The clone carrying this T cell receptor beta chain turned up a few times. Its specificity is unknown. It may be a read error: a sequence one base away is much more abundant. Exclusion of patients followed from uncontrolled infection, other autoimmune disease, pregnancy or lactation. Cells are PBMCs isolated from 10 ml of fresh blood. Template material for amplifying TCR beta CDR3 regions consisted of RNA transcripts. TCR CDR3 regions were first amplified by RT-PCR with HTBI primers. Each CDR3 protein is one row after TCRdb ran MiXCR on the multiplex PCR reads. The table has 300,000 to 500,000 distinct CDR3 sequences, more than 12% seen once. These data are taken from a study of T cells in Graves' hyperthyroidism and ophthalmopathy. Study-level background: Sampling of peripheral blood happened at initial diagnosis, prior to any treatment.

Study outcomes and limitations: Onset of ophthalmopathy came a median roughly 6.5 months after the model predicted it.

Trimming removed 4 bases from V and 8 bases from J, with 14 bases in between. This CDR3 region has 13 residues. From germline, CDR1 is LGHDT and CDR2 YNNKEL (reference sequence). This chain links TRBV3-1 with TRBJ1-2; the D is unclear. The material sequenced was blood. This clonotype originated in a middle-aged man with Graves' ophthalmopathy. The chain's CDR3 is CASSPTAVSGYTF. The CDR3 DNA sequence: TGTGCCAGCAGCCCAACAGCCGTCAGCGGCTACACCTTC.